This T cell receptor beta chain was sequenced in a study of ipilimumab plus nivolumab after autologous stem cell transplantation (dated by TCRdb to 2020 to 2022). Study-wide context: A median of about five ipilimumab doses and eight or nine nivolumab doses was received by trial patients. Patients in the trial were undergoing autologous transplant and had high-risk diffuse large B cell lymphoma, mature T cell lymphoma, or multiple myeloma. The intent-to-treat population of the trial was made up of some 36 patients. Primary refractory and relapsed disease were included in the DLBCL cohort, with 18-month progression-free survival of around 84% and 29%, respectively.

There are 15 amino acids in the CDR3, from cysteine to phenylalanine inclusive. Kept here is only the CDR3 DNA, which spans 45 bases and is read in frame from base 1. V loses 10 bases, J loses 2 bases, and the germline ends lie 20 bases apart. Ipilimumab was given at 1 mg/kg intravenously on day 1 of selected weeks, and checkpoint therapy started 14 to 28 days after autologous transplant. The nivolumab dose was 3 mg/kg intravenously, delivered on day 1 of weeks 1, 4, 7, 10, and every two weeks through week 26. Combined checkpoint inhibition with ipilimumab and nivolumab as consolidation after autologous stem cell transplantation was tested in a Phase Ib clinical trial. As for this clone: Its antigen is not yet known. The record has no base qualities; no much larger clone is one base away.

Libraries were built with the immunoSEQ multiplex PCR assay. TCRdb re-hosts the immuneACCESS table, in-frame sequences only. Its copies lack some clones; in the studies checked, an unresolved V gene accounts for under half of them, and the cause for the rest is not known. This sample comprises about 17,000 clones, around four fifths of them detected only once. Roughly 10% of the sample comes from the top ten. Overall study outcomes, separate from this receptor: The authors concluded that, as post-transplant consolidation, combined checkpoint inhibition appeared tolerable. Per the authors, a biologic rationale for further study of the post-transplant checkpoint inhibition approach was offered by T cell receptor repertoire, regulatory T cell phenotype and gut microbiota profiles.

The TCR sequence derives from a male donor with diffuse large B-cell lymphoma. The receptor chain draws on TRBV6-7 and TRBJ1-2; TRBD1 is possibly the D segment (6 matching bases). TRBV6-7 is known as an ORF, though its function is uncertain. The sequencing used PBMCs, collected in a trial of ipilimumab plus nivolumab as post-transplant consolidation. The CDR3 here reads CATRRGGAINYGYTF. The DNA reads TGTGCCACCCGCCGGGGGGGGGCAATAAACTATGGCTACACCTTC.